Below are 26 T cell receptor beta chains sequenced from a single sample in a study of T cell repertoires in cytomegalovirus infection. No antigen has been assigned to these receptors. TCRdb reprocessed the reads with MiXCR, giving one entry per CDR3 protein. The top ten hold approximately 15% of the sample, which has under 450,000 distinct CDR3 sequences, about 34% seen once. The sample in question was cultured PBMCs, obtained from culture after CMV antigen stimulation. The receptors derive from a human donor in good health (CMV status not recorded). Some clones in this sample may be carry-over from other donors' samples.

There are a few counts of this clonotype. The chain has TRBV12-3 or TRBV12-4 and TRBJ1-2, with D hard to call. The V and J ends lost 6 bases and 4 bases respectively, with 9 bases between them. The CDR3 contains 12 residues. CDR3 DNA: TGTGCCAGCAGATCCCGTACCTATGGCTACACCTTC. It translates to CASRSRTYGYTF.

This clonotype was detected a few times. The rearrangement links TRBV12-3 or TRBV12-4 to TRBJ2-2, with D possibly being TRBD1 (6 bases). This CDR3 comprises 14 residues. V was pared by 5 bases and J by 8 bases, with 15 bases between. CDR3 DNA sequence: TGTGCCAGCAGTACTCACCCGGGACAAGGGGAGCTGTTTTTT. This sequence encodes CASSTHPGQGELFF.

The chain combines TRBV29-1 with TRBJ2-7, with 11 nucleotides matching TRBD2. CDR3 length: 14 residues. V lost 6 bases to trimming and J lost 1 base; unmatched junction nucleotides: 5. CDR1 is SQVTM and CDR2 is ANQGSEA in the germline V gene. CDR3 sequence (DNA): TGCAGCGTCGCGACTAGCGGGGTATCCTACGAGCAGTACTTC. It yields the protein CSVATSGVSYEQYF.

The rearrangement uses TRBV20-1 and TRBJ1-1; 8 bases map to TRBD1. The CDR3 contains 13 residues. The germline V gene encodes CDR1 DFQATT and CDR2 SNEGSKA (reference sequence). Trimming removed 4 bases from V and 5 bases from J; junction bases left unmatched: 6. In nucleotides, the CDR3 is TGCAGTGCTAATCCCGACAGGGGTACTGAAGCTTTCTTT. Protein sequence: CSANPDRGTEAFF.

J is TRBJ2-7 and V is TRBV15; 8 bases match TRBD1. The trim removed 5 bases at V and 0 bases at J, leaving 3 bases unmatched. The CDR3 is 14 amino acids. Germline V gene lookup returns CDR1 LNHNV and CDR2 YYDKDF (reference sequence). The CDR3 protein is CATSGDRSSYEQYF. CDR3 DNA: TGTGCCACCAGCGGGGACAGGTCCTCCTACGAGCAGTACTTC. The full variable domain, completed using reference TRBV15 and TRBJ2-7, is DAMVIQNPRYQVTQFGKPVTLSCSQTLNHNVMYWYQQKSSQAPKLLFHYYDKDFNNEADTPDNFQSRRPNTSFCFLDIRSPGLGDTAMYLCATSGDRSSYEQYFGPGTRLTVT.

The chain combines TRBV20-1 with TRBJ1-1; D is possibly TRBD1 (5 bases). V lost 0 bases, J lost 0 bases, and 8 bases lay in between. The germline CDR1 and CDR2 sequences are DFQATT and SNEGSKA (reference sequence). This CDR3 region has 14 residues. CDR3 in DNA: TGCAGTGCTAGAGATGGGGGAATGAACACTGAAGCTTTCTTT. It encodes CSARDGGMNTEAFF.

The gene calls are TRBV7-2 and TRBJ2-3; D is ambiguous. The CDR3 has 15 residues. V lost 1 base to trimming and J lost 2 bases, with 10 bases between them. Germline CDR1 is SGHTA and CDR2 is FQGNSA. The CDR3 here is CASSLVGYNTDTQYF. The CDR3 DNA reads TGTGCCAGCAGCTTAGTCGGATACAACACAGATACGCAGTATTTT.

J is TRBJ2-3 and V is TRBV4-2; 12 bases are a match to TRBD1. Trimming took 8 bases from V and 3 from J; bases not matched to a gene: 6. Per the germline V gene, CDR1 is LGHNA and CDR2 is YNFKEQ. The CDR3 contains 15 residues. CDR3 residues: CASGLGQGATDTQYF. Written as DNA, the CDR3 is TGTGCCAGCGGCTTGGGACAGGGGGCAACAGATACGCAGTATTTT.

V and J are TRBV7-2 and TRBJ1-2, with TRBD1 matching 8 bases. The CDR3 totals 15 residues. The trim removed 4 bases at V and 3 bases at J, leaving 7 bases unmatched. CDR1 is SGHTA, CDR2 FQGNSA, per germline. The CDR3 region has the DNA TGTGCCAGCAGCTCGTATAGGACAGGGTACTATGGCTACACCTTC. Translating it yields CASSSYRTGYYGYTF. Drawing the rest from reference TRBV7-2 and TRBJ1-2, the complete variable domain is GAGVSQSPSNKVTEKGKDVELRCDPISGHTALYWYRQSLGQGLEFLIYFQGNSAPDKSGLPSDRFSAERTGGSVSTLTIQRTQQEDSAVYLCASSSYRTGYYGYTFGSGTRLTVV.

This clonotype was recorded a few times. The gene calls are TRBV6-2 or TRBV6-3 and TRBJ2-5; TRBD1 is a possible D gene (6 bases). Germline V lookup: CDR1 MNHEY, CDR2 SVGEGT. The ends were cut back, 2 bases at V and 2 bases at J, with 9 bases in the middle. This CDR3 is built from 14 residues. This CDR3 reads CASSYGGQQETQYF. For the CDR3, the DNA is TGTGCCAGCAGTTACGGTGGACAGCAAGAGACCCAGTACTTC.

This clonotype was recorded a few times. The chain recombines TRBV6-5 with TRBJ2-7, with 10 positions matching TRBD2. Looked up from germline, CDR1 is MNHEY and CDR2 is SVGAGI. This CDR3 contains 14 residues. The trim removed 5 bases at V and 8 bases at J, leaving 9 bases unmatched. CDR3 sequence: CASSPLAGVLQQYF. CDR3 DNA: TGTGCCAGCAGTCCTCTAGCGGGAGTCCTCCAGCAGTACTTC.

This chain joins TRBV7-9 and TRBJ2-1; 7 bases are shared with TRBD2. CDR1 and CDR2 from the germline V gene are SEHNR and FQNEAQ (reference sequence). J lost 8 bases, V lost 8 bases, and 15 bases had no gene match. The CDR3 is 15 residues long. CDR3 sequence: CASAGAGPSWDEQFF. The CDR3 nucleotides are TGTGCCAGCGCAGGAGCGGGACCCTCTTGGGATGAGCAGTTCTTC.

This clonotype was counted many times. The chain joins TRBV7-2 to TRBJ2-1; 9 nucleotides align to TRBD2. The J segment lost 8 bases and the V segment lost 5 bases, leaving 16 bases of the junction unmatched. The CDR3 is 17 residues long. Germline CDR1 and CDR2: SGHTA and FQGNSA. CDR3 sequence (DNA): TGTGCCAGCAGCCCCTCCTTAGTAGCGGGAGTGAAGGATGAGCAGTTCTTC. It codes for CASSPSLVAGVKDEQFF.

This clonotype was seen only a few times. The chain carries TRBV6-2 or TRBV6-3 and TRBJ2-3; D is unclear. The CDR3 totals 14 residues. Germline V gives CDR1 MNHEY, CDR2 SVGEGT. Between the trimmed V and J ends, which lost 4 bases and 5 bases, there was a span of 13 bases. In nucleotides, the CDR3 is TGTGCCAGCAGTTTACGAATAGGTGGAGATACGCAGTATTTT. Translation gives CASSLRIGGDTQYF.

This clonotype was seen many times. The rearrangement uses TRBV11-2 and TRBJ1-1; TRBD1 might be the D (5 bases). CDR3 size: 16 residues. Trimming stripped 5 bases from V and 5 bases from J, with 21 bases between. The germline V gene has CDR1 SGHAT and CDR2 FQNNGV. The CDR3 is CASSLPFGGVWTEAFF. In DNA form, the CDR3 reads TGTGCCAGCAGCCTCCCTTTTGGGGGGGTATGGACTGAAGCTTTCTTT. The complete variable domain, with remaining parts taken from reference TRBV11-2 and TRBJ1-1, reads EAGVAQSPRYKIIEKRQSVAFWCNPISGHATLYWYQQILGQGPKLLIQFQNNGVVDDSQLPKDRFSAERLKGVDSTLKIQPAKLEDSAVYLCASSLPFGGVWTEAFFGQGTRLTVV.

This sequence joins TRBV28 and TRBJ1-4; TRBD1 might be the D (6 bases). The germline V and J ends were trimmed by 5 bases and 3 bases, with 13 bases remaining between them. The germline CDR1 and CDR2 sequences are MDHEN and SYDVKM. The CDR3 totals 15 residues. As DNA, the CDR3 is TGTGCCAGCAGTGCGTTCAGGGGCTCTAATGAAAAACTGTTTTTT. Protein product: CASSAFRGSNEKLFF.

This chain connects TRBV20-1 to TRBJ2-1; weak D call: TRBD2 (6 bases). Deletions cut 3 bases from V and 4 bases from J, with 13 bases between. The CDR3 extends over 14 amino acids. CDR1 is DFQATT, CDR2 SNEGSKA, per germline (reference sequence). The CDR3 region has the DNA TGCAGTGCTAGTATGGGACTGGGTTACAATGAGCAGTTCTTC. Translating it yields CSASMGLGYNEQFF.

The V call is TRBV4-1, the J call TRBJ1-4, with 8 bases aligning to TRBD1. The J segment lost 6 bases and the V segment lost 3 bases, leaving 12 bases of the junction unmatched. CDR3 size: 17 residues. Germline CDR1 reads MGHRA; CDR2 reads YSYEKL. DNA for the CDR3: TGCGCCAGCAGCCACTTCGGGTTGGACAGGGATCATGAAAAACTGTTTTTT. Protein: CASSHFGLDRDHEKLFF.

J is TRBJ2-5 and V is TRBV7-2; maybe TRBD2 (6 bases). Deletions cut 0 bases from V and 5 bases from J, with 13 bases between. In germline, CDR1 is SGHTA, CDR2 FQGNSA. This CDR3 contains 15 residues. The CDR3 DNA reads as TGTGCCAGCAGCTTAGCCCAGGGTGGGGGGGAGACCCAGTACTTC. It specifies CASSLAQGGGETQYF.

The chain is built from TRBV7-2 and TRBJ1-2; the match to TRBD1 covers 8 bases. This CDR3 region has 15 residues. In germline, CDR1 is SGHTA, CDR2 FQGNSA. V shed 1 base and J 6 bases; nucleotides not matched to a gene: 7. DNA of the CDR3: TGTGCCAGCAGCTTAGGAGGGGCAGGGGGCCATGGCTACACCTTC. Translating gives CASSLGGAGGHGYTF.

J is TRBJ1-2 and V is TRBV7-9; D is uncertain. The V gene lost 5 bases and the J gene lost 8 bases, with 12 bases spanning the gap. Germline-derived CDR1 and CDR2 are SEHNR and FQNEAQ (reference sequence). CDR3 length: 12 residues. Here the CDR3 reads CASSPGGGGYTF. In DNA, the CDR3 is TGTGCCAGCAGCCCTGGAGGAGGGGGCTACACCTTC.

This chain connects TRBV27 to TRBJ1-1, with TRBD1 identical over 7 bases. Per the germline V gene, CDR1 is MNHEY and CDR2 is SMNVEV (reference sequence). J was trimmed by 1 base and V by 1 base; bases with no gene match: 9. This CDR3 has 17 amino acids. In DNA form, the CDR3 reads TGTGCCAGCAGTTTATTGAGTCCAGGGGGAGCGAACACTGAAGCTTTCTTT. Protein product: CASSLLSPGGANTEAFF.

A few counts support this clonotype. This chain joins TRBV11-1 and TRBJ2-1; a weak D match, TRBD2 (5 bases). The germline V and J ends were trimmed by 4 bases and 7 bases, with 17 bases remaining between them. The CDR3 loop spans 15 amino acids. Looked up from germline, CDR1 is SGHAT and CDR2 is FQDESV (reference sequence). The CDR3 loop is CASSWGDLTLNEQFF. CDR3 DNA sequence: TGTGCCAGCAGCTGGGGAGACCTGACCCTAAATGAGCAGTTCTTC.

This clonotype was detected a few times. The CDR3 DNA is TGTGCCAGCAGCCAAGTTAGTGGTCCAGGCGCCGTATCTTTCTTT. This encodes CASSQVSGPGAVSFF. The rearrangement links TRBV3-1 to TRBJ1-1; the D is unclear. The CDR3 spans 15 residues. Germline V CDR1 and CDR2: LGHDT, YNNKEL (reference sequence). Trimming took off 1 base at V and 12 bases at J, with 21 bases between the two ends.

This clonotype was seen only a few times. The genes are TRBV28 and TRBJ2-7; perhaps D is TRBD1 or TRBD2 (6 bases each). V was cut by 5 bases and J by 7 bases, with 18 bases left in between. This CDR3 has 14 residues. Germline V gene lookup returns CDR1 MDHEN and CDR2 SYDVKM. The CDR3: CASSPQTGRGEQYF. CDR3 nucleotides: TGTGCCAGCAGTCCCCAGACAGGCCGGGGGGAGCAGTACTTC.

This clonotype has only a few counts. The chain has TRBV9 and TRBJ2-1, with TRBD2 matching over 9 bases. Germline assignment: CDR1 SGDLS and CDR2 YYNGEE. The CDR3 runs to 16 residues. The J segment lost 7 bases and the V segment lost 2 bases, leaving 10 bases of the junction unmatched. CDR3 residues: CASSVSGRVIGNEQFF. The CDR3 coding sequence is TGTGCCAGCAGCGTTAGCGGGAGAGTCATCGGGAATGAGCAGTTCTTC.